This T cell receptor (beta chain) was obtained from a study of Ad26.COV2.S vaccination and SARS-CoV-2 variants listed by TCRdb under 2021. For context, the study as a whole: Donors in the vaccine arm were drawn from COV1001, a multicentre, randomized, double-blind, placebo-controlled phase I-IIa trial testing Ad26.COV2.S in healthy adults. A total of 32 samples were included in the TCR-sequenced set, comprising around 20 Ad26.COV2.S vaccine recipients, 5 placebo recipients and 8 SARS-CoV-2 convalescent individuals. Ad26.COV2.S was given intramuscularly at 5x10^10 or 1x10^11 viral particles, as a single shot or as two shots 56 days apart. Trial participants were randomized into five groups of five: low-dose or high-dose Ad26.COV2.S given once or twice, or placebo on both occasions. Throughout the experiments and outcome assessment, investigators stayed blinded to trial group allocation. The specificity and breadth of SARS-CoV-2-reactive T cell receptors after Ad26.COV2.S vaccination were assessed by TCRbeta repertoire sequencing. What the research found in general, with its limitations: Spike-specific TCR breadth was higher in Ad26.COV2.S recipients than in placebo recipients (P = 0.0014). According to the authors, total T cell responses may have been underestimated by the TCR breadth and depth analyses. The study lacked the statistical power to compare responses across vaccine doses or regimens. Vaccine and placebo recipients had comparable non-spike TCR breadth, which fits with the vaccine containing only spike. After vaccination, spike-specific CD8+ and CD4+ T cell responses were reported to show substantial breadth.

The immunoSEQ Assay was the method used to sequence TCRbeta CDR3 regions. After extraction, genomic DNA underwent amplification by bias-controlled multiplex PCR, followed by high-throughput sequencing. In the paper's pipeline: To quantify the absolute abundance of every unique TCRbeta CDR3 region, sequences were collapsed and filtered. T cell fraction was estimated by normalizing TCRbeta template counts to usable DNA, which was measured by amplifying reference genes present in all nucleated cells. Repertoire TCRs were annotated as SARS-CoV-2-specific by exact matching of V gene, CDR3 amino acid sequence and J gene to a known reactive TCR set. The reference SARS-CoV-2 TCR set came from MIRA and was filtered for enrichment in COVID-19-positive ImmuneCODE repertoires, removing public or cross-reactive TCRs. Based on the MIRA antigens, annotated TCRs were further analysed at the level of specific ORF or position within ORF. Depth was the summed frequency of annotated unique rearrangements, while breadth was defined as annotated unique rearrangements over total unique productive rearrangements. TCR breadth was compared between groups using two-sided Wilcoxon rank-sum tests. TCRdb limited this immuneACCESS table to in-frame rearrangements with V and J called. A share of clones is missing; checked studies link under half to unresolved V genes, and the rest is unexplained. The V and J calls and clone size come from that table; D and trimming were worked out from the DNA. This sample lists about 440,000 clones; 90% were detected once. The ten largest clones add up to around 4.2% of the sample.

Points on this clone: Its antigen remains unidentified. No base qualities exist here, and no much larger clone lies one base off it.

This specimen's treatment or condition label, per the study, means: 15 to 20 received Ad26.COV2.S at low or high dose, single or two shots; roughly 5 received placebo; per-sample allocation not given. For vaccine and placebo recipients, repertoires were sequenced using samples collected on day 63 after the first injection. Cohort 1b enrolled some 25 adults aged 18-55 years at a single site in Boston, USA, between 29 July and 7 August 2020. Ad26.COV2.S consisted of a replication-incompetent adenovirus type 26 vector by which a prefusion-stabilized SARS-CoV-2 spike protein from the original Wuhan strain was expressed. Sequences LNHDA (CDR1) and SQIVND (CDR2) are obtained from the germline V gene (reference sequence). V lost 6 bases and J lost 5 bases; the stretch between them is 16 bases long. The cysteine opens and the phenylalanine closes a CDR3 of 14 amino acids. Only the CDR3 DNA is retained, 42 bases long and in frame from the first base.

The sample consisted of peripheral blood, taken in a trial of Ad26.COV2.S vaccine versus placebo. The V gene is TRBV19 and the J gene is TRBJ1-2; possibly the D gene is TRBD1, per 6 matching bases. This receptor was obtained from a person between 18 and 60 years old who received the Ad26.COV2.S COVID-19 vaccine or a placebo. The DNA sequence is TGTGCCAGTAGCGATACGACAGGACCTTATGGCTACACCTTC. It translates to CASSDTTGPYGYTF.